The sequence of this TCR beta chain was determined in a study of radiotherapy plus CTLA-4 blockade in lung cancer. The study, taken as a whole, reports: The study found tumor-derived TCR clones expanded in blood after radiotherapy plus ipilimumab.

A remark on this clone: Its antigen remains unknown.

Ipilimumab-mediated CTLA-4 blockade plus focal radiation was given to patients having chemo-refractory metastatic non-small-cell lung cancer. Method: immunoSEQ multiplex PCR; TCRdb's copy keeps in-frame clones and lacks some. The sample yields 90,000 to 100,000 clones, around 90% seen once. Per the germline V gene, CDR1 is GTSNPN and CDR2 is SVGIG (reference sequence). Trimming at V came to 2 bases and at J to 10 bases, leaving 13 bases not matched to a gene. The CDR3 has 15 amino acids. This clonotype was obtained from a human donor with non-small cell lung cancer that progressed on radiotherapy plus ipilimumab. The rearrangement links TRBV30 to TRBJ2-1, with TRBD2 identical over 8 bases. The sequencing used peripheral blood, collected from a patient treated with radiotherapy plus ipilimumab. CDR3 DNA: TGTGCCTGGAGTCCCGTAGGCCTAGCGGGTCGGGAGCAGTTCTTC. Protein product: CAWSPVGLAGREQFF.